A selection of T cell receptor beta chains follows, all from one sample in a study of cytomegalovirus exposure and HLA in healthy donors. Assay: immunoSEQ multiplex PCR; the TCRdb copy retains only in-frame clones and omits some. The sample includes over 200,000 clones, around 80% seen only once; the top ten take 3.5% to 4%. The sequencing input was PBMCs. The receptor source for this set is a male donor in good health and CMV-seronegative. Both conserved end residues are part of each CDR3.

j_gene: TRBJ2-1
v_gene: TRBV5-4
CDR3aa: CASSLGSRMLGNEQFF

j_gene: TRBJ1-1
v_gene: TRBV9
CDR3aa: CASSRGQGRTEAFF

j_gene: TRBJ2-2
v_gene: TRBV5-1
CDR3aa: CASSLDGSNGELFF

j_gene: TRBJ1-1
v_gene: TRBV5-1
CDR3aa: CASSSGRWEDTEAFF

j_gene: TRBJ1-1
v_gene: TRBV30
CDR3aa: CAWSGDINTEAFF

j_gene: TRBJ1-1
v_gene: TRBV14
CDR3aa: CASSQEWRAEAFF

j_gene: TRBJ2-1
v_gene: TRBV4-1
CDR3aa: CASSQDSGRVNEQFF

j_gene: TRBJ1-2
v_gene: TRBV19
CDR3aa: CATMNTGKGSNYGYTF

j_gene: TRBJ2-7
v_gene: TRBV6-1
CDR3aa: CASPRDRGPYEQYF

j_gene: TRBJ2-7
v_gene: TRBV7-6
CDR3aa: CASSPRDTSYEQYF

j_gene: TRBJ2-3
v_gene: TRBV18
CDR3aa: CASSHNGRSTDTQYF

j_gene: TRBJ2-5
v_gene: TRBV4-2
CDR3aa: CASSQDPREGGETQYF

j_gene: TRBJ1-5
v_gene: TRBV19
CDR3aa: CASSRGNSNQPQHF

j_gene: TRBJ2-2
v_gene: TRBV4-1
CDR3aa: CASSFPQASTGELFF

j_gene: TRBJ2-5
v_gene: TRBV5-5
CDR3aa: CASSLGLLDTGAQYF

j_gene: TRBJ1-2
v_gene: TRBV30
CDR3aa: CAWSAGQNYGYTF

j_gene: TRBJ2-2
v_gene: TRBV2
CDR3aa: CASSLAGVPGELFF

j_gene: TRBJ1-1
v_gene: TRBV5-1
CDR3aa: CASSLDQGASTEAFF

j_gene: TRBJ2-3
v_gene: TRBV6-6
CDR3aa: CASTTAGGSAKDTQYF

j_gene: TRBJ2-1
v_gene: TRBV29-1
CDR3aa: CSVCLGRALNEQFF

j_gene: TRBJ2-5
v_gene: TRBV15
CDR3aa: CATSRLRTGAGGRKETQYF

j_gene: TRBJ2-7
v_gene: TRBV29-1
CDR3aa: CSVLAEAYEQYF

j_gene: TRBJ2-2
v_gene: TRBV2
CDR3aa: CASSEALTGLAGELFF

j_gene: TRBJ2-2
v_gene: TRBV9
CDR3aa: CASSVREWVGTGELFF

j_gene: TRBJ2-5
v_gene: TRBV7-9
CDR3aa: CASSFRDRGVWETQYF

j_gene: TRBJ2-1
v_gene: TRBV29-1
CDR3aa: CSVLGGYNEQFF

j_gene: TRBJ2-3
v_gene: TRBV15
CDR3aa: CATSRDVRLAEGTDTQYF

j_gene: TRBJ2-3
v_gene: TRBV10-3
CDR3aa: CAISGATDTQYF

j_gene: TRBJ1-2
v_gene: TRBV6-5
CDR3aa: CASSSLYGYTF

j_gene: TRBJ1-1
v_gene: TRBV7-9
CDR3aa: CASSHRDRGRVGVTEAFF

j_gene: TRBJ2-3
v_gene: TRBV30
CDR3aa: CAWRGLAPSTDTQYF

j_gene: TRBJ1-1
v_gene: TRBV28
CDR3aa: CASSPDGRGSTEAFF

j_gene: TRBJ2-5
v_gene: TRBV10-3
CDR3aa: CAISDGGETQYF

j_gene: TRBJ1-2
v_gene: TRBV28
CDR3aa: CASTIEGGARGYTF

j_gene: TRBJ1-5
v_gene: TRBV9
CDR3aa: CASSPGTGDNQPQHF

j_gene: TRBJ2-2
v_gene: TRBV19
CDR3aa: CASSMGTSFSGELFF

j_gene: TRBJ1-2
v_gene: TRBV2
CDR3aa: CASTGEIIIYGYTF

j_gene: TRBJ1-2
v_gene: TRBV2
CDR3aa: CASSVSVGGRGNGYTF

j_gene: TRBJ1-6
v_gene: TRBV7-8
CDR3aa: CASSLGQGRSNSPLHF

j_gene: TRBJ1-5
v_gene: TRBV6-5
CDR3aa: CASSGGSNQPQHF

j_gene: TRBJ2-1
v_gene: TRBV11-2
CDR3aa: CASSSRLAGDNEQFF